This paragraph covers one TCR beta chain sequence. This clonotype showed up many times. Its binding antigen is unknown. Base quality data are lacking; no much larger clone is found one base away. These data originate in a study of T cells in Graves' hyperthyroidism and ophthalmopathy (dated by TCRdb to between 2018 and 2021). Regarding the study in general: To identify TCR V-J signatures that set the groups apart, the researchers used a discovery cohort of 100 patients, made up of fewer than 50 with Graves' ophthalmopathy and 57 with stable Graves' hyperthyroidism. Prospective prediction of ophthalmopathy was tested in an independent validation cohort of fewer than 20 hyperthyroidism patients and 17 patients who later progressed to ophthalmopathy. The 90 to 100 discovery patients were randomly split 7:3 into training and test sets. Thyroid tissue and blood T-cell repertoires from six Graves' hyperthyroidism patients were also compared in the study. After sampling, hyperthyroidism patients received methimazole starting at 30 mg daily, and ophthalmopathy patients received high-dose intravenous methylprednisolone. The paper reports TCR Vbeta CDR3 sequencing of over 120 peripheral blood samples: around 45 ophthalmopathy, about 75 hyperthyroidism and 17 progressor patients.

TCR beta CDR3 regions were amplified from RNA transcripts. The TCR CDR3 was subjected to a first round of RT-PCR using the HTBI primer set and the Qiagen OneStep RT-PCR kit. Libraries were constructed in a second round of multiplex PCR, after which size selection and purification were carried out. Libraries were sequenced paired-end with 100 bp reads on an Illumina HiSeq2000. The published analysis was carried out like this. Raw data were processed with SOAPnuke, discarding reads with adapters, uncalled bases, mean Phred below 15, or no exact constant-primer or identifier match. COPE v1.2.5 was used to merge the high-quality paired reads, and each unique nucleotide sequence was defined as a clonotype. MiTCR v1.1 was used to align clonotypes to the IMGT TRBV, TRBD and TRBJ reference segments. Analysis was restricted to V-J combinations with a frequency above 0.0001, which covered about 99% of repertoires. The TCS score was defined as the ratio of F50 (clonal expansion) to E x V (chaos), calculated using BLOSUM62-based TCRdist between CDR3 peptides within each V-J. Welch's t-statistics and random forest reduced fewer than 550 V-J features to roughly 13, which were used in a naive Bayes classifier (R e1071). The similarity between thyroid and blood repertoires was quantified using the Morisita-Horn index. In-frame beta chains were kept once TCRdb had trimmed the public reads at Q25 with fastp and called clones with MiXCR. Identical CDR3 protein sequences are pooled into one entry, listed with their most common genes and DNA. The V and J calls and clone size are TCRdb's, not the authors'. Present in this sample are 500,000 to 600,000 distinct CDR3 sequences, more than 45% of which were seen just once. The top ten clones comprise roughly 19% of the sample.

In the germline V gene, CDR1 corresponds to SGHTA and CDR2 to FQGNSA. Deletion took 5 bases off V and 9 bases off J, with a span of 17 bases between the germline ends. Counted from cysteine to phenylalanine, this CDR3 has 13 amino acids. The entry retains the CDR3 DNA only, 39 bases that are in frame from base 1. Patients with uncontrolled infections, other autoimmune diseases, pregnancy or lactation were excluded. Diagnoses were established on the basis of clinical symptoms, serum thyroxine and TRAb, thyroid ultrasound, and orbital computed tomography. Total RNA was extracted using Trizol reagent, and RNA quality was assessed on an Agilent 2100 Bioanalyzer. The research as a whole found: Sample size was not statistically predetermined, and investigators were not blinded to group allocation. In validation, the model predicted progression to ophthalmopathy with approximately 70% sensitivity and roughly 72% specificity, a median of 6.5 months before onset. Most expanded thyroid clonotypes (frequency above 0.001) were also found in blood, which suggests that blood repertoires may mirror thyroid immune responses. A model built on a 13 V-J signature distinguished ophthalmopathy from stable hyperthyroidism, reaching 87.88% sensitivity and about 81% specificity in cross-validation and 80%/75% in testing.

The TCR was taken from an adult woman with Graves' disease, either hyperthyroidism or ophthalmopathy (not recorded which). The sequence is built from TRBV7-2 and TRBJ2-7; a tentative D call is TRBD1 (6 bases match). Sequencing was performed on peripheral blood or thyroid tissue (not recorded which). The CDR3 region: CASSRRDTAGQYF. The DNA sequence follows: TGTGCCAGCAGCCGCCGGGACACGGCTGGGCAGTACTTC. The entire variable domain, with the stretches around the CDR3 drawn from the reference TRBV7-2 and TRBJ2-7 proteins, is GAGVSQSPSNKVTEKGKDVELRCDPISGHTALYWYRQSLGQGLEFLIYFQGNSAPDKSGLPSDRFSAERTGGSVSTLTIQRTQQEDSAVYLCASSRRDTAGQYFGPGTRLTVT.